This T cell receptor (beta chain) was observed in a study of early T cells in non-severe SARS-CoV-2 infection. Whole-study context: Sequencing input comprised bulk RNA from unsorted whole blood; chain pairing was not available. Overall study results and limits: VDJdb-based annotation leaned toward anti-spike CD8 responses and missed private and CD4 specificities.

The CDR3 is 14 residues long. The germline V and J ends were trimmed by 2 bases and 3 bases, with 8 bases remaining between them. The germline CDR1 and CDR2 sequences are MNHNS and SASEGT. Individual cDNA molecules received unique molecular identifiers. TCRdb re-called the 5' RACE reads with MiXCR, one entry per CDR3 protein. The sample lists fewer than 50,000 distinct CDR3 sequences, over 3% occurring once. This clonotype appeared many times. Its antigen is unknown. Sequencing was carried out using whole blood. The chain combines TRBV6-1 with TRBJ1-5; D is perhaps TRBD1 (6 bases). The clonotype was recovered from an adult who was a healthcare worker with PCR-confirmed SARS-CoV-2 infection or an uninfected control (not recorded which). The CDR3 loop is CASSEHRVNQPQHF. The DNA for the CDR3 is TGTGCCAGCAGTGAACACAGGGTCAATCAGCCCCAGCATTTT.